The 20 T cell receptor beta chains given below trace back to one sample, sequenced in a study of blood T cell repertoires in COVID-19. Using immunoSEQ multiplex PCR, the repertoire was profiled, and TCRdb retains in-frame clones only, with some absent. This sample has about 280,000 clones; approximately 80% occur once, and the top ten carry 5%. Sequenced input: PBMCs or T cells enriched from blood (not recorded which). Source of these receptors: a man aged 35 to 55 who had been exposed to COVID-19.

The chain couples TRBV7-9 to TRBJ1-4; 9 bases are shared with TRBD1. The CDR3 totals 14 residues. The ends lost 4 bases at V and 5 bases at J; junction bases unmatched: 2. Germline V gives CDR1 SEHNR, CDR2 FQNEAQ (reference sequence). CDR3: CASSYGQGNEKLFF. Here the CDR3 DNA reads TGTGCCAGCAGCTATGGACAGGGGAATGAAAAACTGTTTTTT. The full variable domain, in which reference TRBV7-9 and TRBJ1-4 provide the parts outside the CDR3, is DTGVSQNPRHKITKRGQNVTFRCDPISEHNRLYWYRQTLGQGPEFLTYFQNEAQLEKSRLLSDRFSAERPKGSFSTLEIQRTEQGDSAMYLCASSYGQGNEKLFFGSGTQLSVL.

This clone was counted once. This sequence joins TRBV21-1 and TRBJ1-5. TRBV21-1 represents a pseudogene. This CDR3 has 13 residues. CDR3 sequence (DNA): TGTGCCAGCAGCAAAGGGGGAGGTCAGCCCCAGCATTTT. Protein: CASSKGGGQPQHF.

The rearrangement uses TRBV6-5 and TRBJ2-7, with D hard to call. The CDR3 covers 14 residues. Germline CDR1 is MNHEY and CDR2 is SVGAGI. The V end lost 10 bases, the J end lost 4 bases, and 20 bases lay between the germline ends. As DNA, the CDR3 is TGTGCCAATCCTCCAGCGTTAAGAGGATACGAGCAGTACTTC. Translating it yields CANPPALRGYEQYF.

Here the CDR3 reads CASSLGQKYGYTF. The CDR3 region has the DNA TGTGCCAGCAGCTTGGGACAGAAGTATGGCTACACCTTC. The chain combines TRBV7-8 with TRBJ1-2; 7 bases map to TRBD1. The CDR3 has 13 amino acids. Germline-derived CDR1 and CDR2 are SGHVS and FQNEAQ. The trim removed 3 bases at V and 5 bases at J, leaving 3 bases unmatched.

The chain is built from TRBV7-8 and TRBJ1-5, with 7 positions matching TRBD1. CDR3 length: 16 residues. V lost 5 bases to trimming and J lost 6 bases; unmatched junction nucleotides: 13. Germline V lookup: CDR1 SGHVS, CDR2 FQNEAQ. Here the CDR3 reads CASSQAPTGIGQPQHF. In DNA, the CDR3 is TGTGCCAGCAGCCAAGCACCGACAGGGATCGGTCAGCCCCAGCATTTT.

V and J are TRBV18 and TRBJ1-1; 8 bases map to TRBD1. V shed 3 bases, J shed 5 bases, and the junction held 5 bases outside the gene matches. The CDR3 is 14 amino acids. Per the germline V gene, CDR1 is KGHSH and CDR2 is LQKENI. CDR3 DNA: TGTGCCAGCTCACCTGGACAGGGTGAGACTGAAGCTTTCTTT. Its protein product is CASSPGQGETEAFF.

In DNA form, the CDR3 reads TGCGCCAGCAGCCTACCGGGAGACCTGGGCGCCCACGAGCAGTACTTC. Translating it yields CASSLPGDLGAHEQYF. The chain has TRBV5-1 and TRBJ2-7; a possible D gene is TRBD2 (6 bases). The V end lost 4 bases, the J end lost 5 bases, and 22 bases lay between the germline ends. Per germline, CDR1 SGHRS and CDR2 YFSETQ. The CDR3 is 16 residues long.

The gene calls are TRBV6-4 and TRBJ1-2; 7 nucleotides agree with TRBD1. The germline V gene has CDR1 MRHNA and CDR2 SNTAGT. Trimming took 4 bases from V and 4 from J; bases not matched to a gene: 0. CDR3 size: 12 residues. CDR3 bases: TGTGCCAGCAGTGGGACAGGCTATGGCTACACCTTC. Protein: CASSGTGYGYTF.

The chain is built from TRBV9 and TRBJ2-1, with 7 bases identical to TRBD2. The CDR3 runs to 17 residues. In germline, CDR1 is SGDLS, CDR2 YYNGEE. The V and J ends lost 4 bases and 3 bases, in that order; junction bases with no gene match: 13. CDR3 protein: CASSPRGDLGRYNEQFF. Written as DNA, the CDR3 is TGTGCCAGCAGCCCCCGGGGGGATCTCGGTCGCTACAATGAGCAGTTCTTC.

This chain connects TRBV6-5 to TRBJ1-1; maybe TRBD1 (5 bases). CDR3 size: 13 residues. V lost 6 bases and J lost 7, with 15 bases in between. Germline V gene sequence: CDR1 MNHEY, CDR2 SVGAGI. The CDR3 region is CASSPLGRGEAFF. The CDR3, as DNA: TGTGCCAGCAGCCCACTTGGGAGGGGTGAAGCTTTCTTT.

Turning to this clone: The same CDR3 can be traced to other DNA sequences in this sample. This chain links TRBV7-9 with TRBJ2-7; D is uncertain. The CDR3 has 11 residues. The germline V and J ends were trimmed by 3 bases and 4 bases, with 4 bases remaining between them. Germline lookup yields CDR1 SEHNR and CDR2 FQNEAQ (reference sequence). This CDR3 reads CASSLSYEQYF. The CDR3 nucleotides read TGTGCCAGCAGCTTGTCATACGAGCAGTACTTC. Looking up the rest from reference TRBV7-9 and TRBJ2-7 gives the full variable domain: DTGVSQNPRHKITKRGQNVTFRCDPISEHNRLYWYRQTLGQGPEFLTYFQNEAQLEKSRLLSDRFSAERPKGSFSTLEIQRTEQGDSAMYLCASSLSYEQYFGPGTRLTVT.

The chain joins TRBV4-1 to TRBJ1-3; D is ambiguous. This CDR3 contains 13 residues. Germline CDR1 is MGHRA and CDR2 is YSYEKL. V was pared by 1 base and J by 3 bases, with 4 bases between. DNA for the CDR3: TGCGCCAGCAGCCAAGTATATGGAAACACCATATATTTT. It is translated as CASSQVYGNTIYF.

Concerning this clone itself: A much larger clonotype is one base distant, so this may be a read error. Different DNA sequences within this sample yield the same CDR3. The chain recombines TRBV5-4 with TRBJ1-4; 7 bases are shared with TRBD1. After removal of 3 bases from V and 3 bases from J, the junction contained 2 bases not matched to a gene. Per germline, CDR1 SGHNT and CDR2 YYREEE (reference sequence). The CDR3 totals 14 residues. The CDR3 nucleotides are TGTGCCAGCAGCTCCGGGACAGCTAATGAAAAACTGTTTTTT. It translates to CASSSGTANEKLFF.

The genes are TRBV24-1 and TRBJ1-5, with D possibly TRBD1 on 5 matching bases. Trimming left V 4 bases short and J 4 bases short, with 10 bases between. The CDR3 is 14 amino acids. CDR1 and CDR2 (germline): KGHDR, SFDVKD. CDR3 nucleotides: TGTGCCACCAGTGAGGGGCGGGGAAATCAGCCCCAGCATTTT. Translated: CATSEGRGNQPQHF.

This clone appeared a single time. The rearrangement links TRBV7-8 to TRBJ1-2; 7 nucleotides match TRBD1. The germline CDR1 and CDR2 sequences are SGHVS and FQNEAQ. This CDR3 has 14 residues. With V trimmed by 0 bases and J by 8 bases, 6 bases remained unmatched. In DNA, the CDR3 is TGTGCCAGCAGCTTAGCGAGACAGGGAAGCGGCTACACCTTC. Its translation is CASSLARQGSGYTF.

The V and J genes are TRBV10-3 and TRBJ1-2; 12 bases agree with TRBD1. This CDR3 contains 14 residues. After removal of 6 bases from V and 9 bases from J, the junction contained 8 bases not matched to a gene. Germline values: CDR1 ENHRY, CDR2 SYGVKD. The CDR3 loop is CAISPGQGARSYTF. In DNA form, the CDR3 reads TGTGCCATCAGCCCGGGACAGGGGGCCAGGAGCTACACCTTC.

This clone was seen more than once but under ten times. V and J are TRBV19 and TRBJ1-5; 9 bases match TRBD1. Germline V CDR1 and CDR2: LNHDA, SQIVND (reference sequence). The CDR3 is 21 amino acids. Trimming cost V 3 bases and J 5 bases; bases outside gene matches: 23. CDR3 amino acids: CASSIRPRNRGLTVLHQPQHF. As DNA, the CDR3 is TGTGCCAGTAGTATTCGACCCCGTAACAGGGGGCTCACTGTACTGCATCAGCCCCAGCATTTT.

This chain connects TRBV10-2 to TRBJ1-5; D is possibly TRBD1 (5 bases). This CDR3 comprises 17 residues. Per the germline V gene, CDR1 is WSHSY and CDR2 is SAAADI. V lost 8 bases and J 0 bases, leaving 20 bases between the germline ends. CDR3 sequence reads: CASGPGTNAYSNQPQHF. The CDR3, as DNA: TGCGCCAGCGGACCCGGGACTAACGCCTATAGCAATCAGCCCCAGCATTTT.

CDR3 sequence reads: CSANRQGSGGYTF. The CDR3 bases are TGCAGCGCCAATCGACAGGGAAGCGGTGGCTACACCTTC. The J gene is TRBJ1-2, the V gene TRBV29-1, with 7 positions matching TRBD1. Germline V gene data show CDR1 as SQVTM and CDR2 as ANQGSEA. The junction had 12 bases not matched to a gene; V was cut back by 7 bases and J by 7 bases. The CDR3 runs to 13 residues.

This clone has a handful of counts. This chain links TRBV5-4 with TRBJ2-1, with 14 bases lining up with TRBD2. Losses at the gene ends were 5 bases for V and 2 bases for J; bases not matched to a gene: 15. Germline V gene sequence: CDR1 SGHNT, CDR2 YYREEE (reference sequence). The CDR3 length is 20 residues. The CDR3 loop reads CASSLPPRTSGRKAYNEQFF. Written as DNA, the CDR3 is TGTGCCAGCAGTCTTCCACCCCGGACTAGCGGGAGGAAGGCCTACAATGAGCAGTTCTTC.